These 10 T cell receptor beta chains originate from one sample sequenced in a study of blood T cell repertoires in COVID-19. Measured with immunoSEQ multiplex PCR; TCRdb has only the in-frame clones, and not every one. This sample has about 420,000 clones, with approximately 90% found just once. Specimen: peripheral blood. These receptors all come from a man in his late teens or twenties with COVID-19, enrolled during active disease.

The V gene is TRBV11-2, the J gene TRBJ2-2; TRBD2 might be the D (5 bases). Per germline, CDR1 SGHAT and CDR2 FQNNGV. V was pared by 3 bases and J by 4 bases, with 9 bases between. This CDR3 has 14 residues. CDR3 protein: CASSLVEGTGELFF. CDR3 DNA: TGTGCCAGCAGCTTGGTCGAGGGCACCGGGGAGCTGTTTTTT.

The chain has TRBV5-1 and TRBJ2-7; TRBD2 is a possible D gene (5 bases). The CDR3 is made up of 14 amino acids. Germline V gene sequence: CDR1 SGHRS, CDR2 YFSETQ. Trimming left V 0 bases short and J 2 bases short, with 9 bases between. In nucleotides, the CDR3 is TGCGCCAGCAGCTTGGGCGTCGGGACCTACGAGCAGTACTTC. This encodes CASSLGVGTYEQYF. Filled out from reference TRBV5-1 and TRBJ2-7, the complete variable domain reads KAGVTQTPRYLIKTRGQQVTLSCSPISGHRSVSWYQQTPGQGLQFLFEYFSETQRNKGNFPGRFSGRQFSNSRSEMNVSTLELGDSALYLCASSLGVGTYEQYFGPGTRLTVT.

V usage is TRBV14 and J usage is TRBJ2-2; 10 bases fit TRBD2. The trim removed 1 base at V and 5 bases at J, leaving 1 base unmatched. The CDR3 runs to 15 residues. The germline V gene has CDR1 SGHDN and CDR2 FVKESK. The CDR3 loop reads CASSQASGSTGELFF. In DNA, the CDR3 is TGTGCCAGCAGCCAAGCTAGCGGGAGTACCGGGGAGCTGTTTTTT.

V gene TRBV19 combines with J gene TRBJ1-6; TRBD1 is a possible D gene (5 bases). CDR1 LNHDA and CDR2 SQIVND come from the germline V gene (reference sequence). The CDR3 consists of 13 residues. The V and J ends lost 1 base and 10 bases respectively, with 8 bases between them. The CDR3 bases are TGTGCCAGTAGTATAGTAGGGGTCTCACCCCTCCACTTT. Its protein product is CASSIVGVSPLHF.

The V and J genes are TRBV2 and TRBJ2-2; D might be TRBD1 (6 bases). The CDR3 length is 16 residues. Germline V lookup: CDR1 SNHLY, CDR2 FYNNEI. The V end lost 6 bases, the J end lost 3 bases, and 17 bases lay between the germline ends. The chain's CDR3 is CASSKQGVFDTGELFF. The CDR3 DNA reads as TGTGCCAGCAGCAAACAGGGAGTCTTCGACACCGGGGAGCTGTTTTTT.

V usage is TRBV9 and J usage is TRBJ1-5, with 8 bases that match TRBD1. The V gene end was trimmed by 3 bases and the J gene end by 6 bases; junction bases not matched to a gene: 5. Germline lookup yields CDR1 SGDLS and CDR2 YYNGEE. The CDR3 has 14 residues. In DNA form, the CDR3 reads TGTGCCAGCAGCGGTACAGGGGGTAGTCAGCCCCAGCATTTT. It specifies CASSGTGGSQPQHF.

V and J are TRBV5-4 and TRBJ2-7; perhaps TRBD2 as D (6 bases). V dropped 0 bases and J dropped 5 bases, with 12 bases sitting between them. This CDR3 spans 14 amino acids. The germline CDR1 and CDR2 sequences are SGHNT and YYREEE (reference sequence). CDR3 DNA sequence: TGTGCCAGCAGCTTGGGCGGGATGTCTCACGAGCAGTACTTC. Translated, it gives CASSLGGMSHEQYF.

The chain recombines TRBV27 with TRBJ1-2, with 7 nucleotides matching TRBD1. V trimming: 3 bases; J trimming: 4 bases; junction bases outside the gene matches: 5. The CDR3 runs to 14 residues. Germline CDR1 MNHEY, CDR2 SMNVEV (reference sequence). The CDR3 sequence is CASSFAGGSYGYTF. The DNA for the CDR3 is TGTGCCAGCAGTTTCGCAGGGGGTAGCTATGGCTACACCTTC.

The chain joins TRBV10-1 to TRBJ2-1; TRBD2 matches 9 bases. CDR3 length equals 13 residues. Trimming cost V 8 bases and J 8 bases; bases outside gene matches: 7. The V gene's germline CDR1 is WNHNN and CDR2 SYGVQD (reference sequence). The CDR3 DNA reads TGCGCCAGCTCCGGGACTAGCAAGGATGAGCAGTTCTTC. Translated, it gives CASSGTSKDEQFF.

The rearrangement joins TRBV10-3 to TRBJ2-2; TRBD1 agrees at 7 bases. This CDR3 has 14 amino acids. Germline CDR1 reads ENHRY; CDR2 reads SYGVKD. The junction had 5 bases not matched to a gene; V was cut back by 4 bases and J by 6 bases. This CDR3 reads CAISGDSGAGELFF. The CDR3 nucleotides read TGTGCCATCAGTGGGGACAGTGGCGCCGGGGAGCTGTTTTTT.